This T cell receptor beta chain appears in the sequencing data of a study of spatial heterogeneity in lung cancer. This clonotype was found many times. Germline lookup yields CDR1 DFQATT and CDR2 SNEGSKA (reference sequence). The CDR3 sequence is 18 residues long. Trimming took 5 bases from V and 0 from J; bases not matched to a gene: 15. One entry per CDR3 protein, called by TCRdb with MiXCR from the 5' RACE reads. The data contain about 52,000 distinct CDR3 sequences, 7.4% of them seen just once; the ten biggest clones take up around 36%. Time point described: blood at routine non-recurrence follow-up after resection. Frozen PBMC, nontumor lung or tumor provided whole RNA, which was sequenced unsorted.

The sample here was PBMCs, taken at follow-up. The chain has TRBV20-1 and TRBJ1-1; TRBD1 matches at 10 bases. This TCR was recovered from a female donor with early-stage non-small cell lung cancer. The DNA of the CDR3 is TGCAGTGCTGCCCCTATAGCGGGACAGGGGTTTATGAACACTGAAGCTTTCTTT. Amino acid sequence: CSAAPIAGQGFMNTEAFF.